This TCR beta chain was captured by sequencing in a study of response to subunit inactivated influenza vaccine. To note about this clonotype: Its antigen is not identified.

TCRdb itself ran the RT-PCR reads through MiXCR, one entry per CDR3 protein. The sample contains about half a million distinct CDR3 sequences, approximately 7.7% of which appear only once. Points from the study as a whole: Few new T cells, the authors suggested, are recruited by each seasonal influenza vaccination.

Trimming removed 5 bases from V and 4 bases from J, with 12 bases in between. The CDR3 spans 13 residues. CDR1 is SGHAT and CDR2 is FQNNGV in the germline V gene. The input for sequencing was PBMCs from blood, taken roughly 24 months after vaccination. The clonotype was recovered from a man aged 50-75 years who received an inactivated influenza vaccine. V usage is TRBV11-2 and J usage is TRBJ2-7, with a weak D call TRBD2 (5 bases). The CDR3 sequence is CASSPGREYEQYF. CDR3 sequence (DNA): TGTGCCAGCAGCCCAGGAAGGGAGTACGAGCAGTACTTC.